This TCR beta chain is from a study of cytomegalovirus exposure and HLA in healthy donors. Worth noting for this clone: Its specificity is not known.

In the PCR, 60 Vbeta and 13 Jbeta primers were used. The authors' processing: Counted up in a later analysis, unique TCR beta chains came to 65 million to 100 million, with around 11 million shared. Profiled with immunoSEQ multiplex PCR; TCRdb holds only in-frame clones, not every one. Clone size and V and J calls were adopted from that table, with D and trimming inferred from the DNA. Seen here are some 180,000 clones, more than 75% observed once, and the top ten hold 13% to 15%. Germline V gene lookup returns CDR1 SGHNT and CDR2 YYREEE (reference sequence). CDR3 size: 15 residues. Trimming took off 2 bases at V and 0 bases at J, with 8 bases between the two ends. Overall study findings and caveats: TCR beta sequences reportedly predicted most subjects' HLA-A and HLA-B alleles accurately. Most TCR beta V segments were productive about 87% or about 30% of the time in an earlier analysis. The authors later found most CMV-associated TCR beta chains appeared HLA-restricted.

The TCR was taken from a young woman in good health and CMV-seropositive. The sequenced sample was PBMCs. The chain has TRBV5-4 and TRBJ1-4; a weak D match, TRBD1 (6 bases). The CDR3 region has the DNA TGTGCCAGCAGCTTAGGGGGGGCAACTAATGAAAAACTGTTTTTT. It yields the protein CASSLGGATNEKLFF. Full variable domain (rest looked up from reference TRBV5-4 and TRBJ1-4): ETGVTQSPTHLIKTRGQQVTLRCSSQSGHNTVSWYQQALGQGPQFIFQYYREEENGRGNFPPRFSGLQFPNYSSELNVNALELDDSALYLCASSLGGATNEKLFFGSGTQLSVL.